This passage covers 2 T cell receptor beta chains from one sample sequenced in a study of T cells in Graves' hyperthyroidism and ophthalmopathy. RNA transcripts gave rise to amplified TCR beta CDR3 regions. The TCR CDR3 first-round RT-PCR relied on the HTBI primer set. MiXCR, applied by TCRdb to the multiplex PCR reads, yields one record per CDR3 protein. Counted here are about 500,000 distinct CDR3 sequences, 17% occurring once; the ten biggest clones make up 15% to 20%. The sequenced material came from blood. The receptors were gathered from a woman between 18 and 29 years old with Graves' ophthalmopathy.

This clonotype was recorded many times. The chain links TRBV18 to TRBJ1-1, with D unclear. V was clipped by 4 bases and J by 1 base, with 4 bases between them. In germline, CDR1 is KGHSH, CDR2 LQKENI. This CDR3 contains 12 residues. The CDR3, as DNA: TGTGCCAGCTCACAACAGAACACTGAAGCTTTCTTT. Its protein product is CASSQQNTEAFF.

This clonotype appeared a single time. The chain recombines TRBV6-2 or TRBV6-3 with TRBJ1-5; the D gene is possibly TRBD1 (6 bases). Trimming shortened V by 7 bases and J by 2 bases, and 15 bases separated the two germline ends. The CDR3 consists of 15 residues. Per the germline V gene, CDR1 is MNHEY and CDR2 is SVGEGT. The CDR3 sequence is CASTPEGGGNQPQHF. Written as DNA, the CDR3 is TGTGCCAGCACTCCGGAAGGGGGTGGCAATCAGCCCCAGCATTTT.